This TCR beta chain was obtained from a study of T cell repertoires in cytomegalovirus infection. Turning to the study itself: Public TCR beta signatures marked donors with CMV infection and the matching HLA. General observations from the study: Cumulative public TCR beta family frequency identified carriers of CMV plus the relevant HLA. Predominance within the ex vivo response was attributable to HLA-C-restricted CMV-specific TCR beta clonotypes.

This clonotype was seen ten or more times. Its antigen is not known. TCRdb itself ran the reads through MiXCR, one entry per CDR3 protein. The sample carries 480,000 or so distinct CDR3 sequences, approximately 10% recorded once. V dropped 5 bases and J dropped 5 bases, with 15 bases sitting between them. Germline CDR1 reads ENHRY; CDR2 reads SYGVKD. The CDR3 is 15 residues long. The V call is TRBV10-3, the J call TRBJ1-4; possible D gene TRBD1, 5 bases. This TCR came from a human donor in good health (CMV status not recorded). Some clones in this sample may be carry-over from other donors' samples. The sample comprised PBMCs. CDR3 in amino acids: CAISPFGTKNEKLFF. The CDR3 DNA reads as TGTGCCATCAGTCCGTTCGGGACGAAAAATGAAAAACTGTTTTTT.